The clone carrying this T cell receptor beta chain has a handful of counts. As processed by the authors: Quantification of nucleated cells was approximated via reference gene primer amplification. Clones were read by immunoSEQ multiplex PCR, and TCRdb kept only the in-frame ones, dropping some. Clone size and the V and J calls come from that table; the DNA yielded D and trimming. The data contain roughly 150,000 clones, 80% to 90% of them seen just once; the ten biggest clones take up around 19%. The data were taken from a study of blood T cell repertoires in COVID-19. For the study at large: T cells, B-cell-depleted T cells, or PBMCs supplied cDNA or gDNA.

The CDR3 consists of 16 residues. V was trimmed by 5 bases and J by 0 bases, leaving 13 bases between them. The germline V gene encodes CDR1 KGHDR and CDR2 SFDVKD. The V gene is TRBV24-1, the J gene TRBJ2-1; D might be TRBD2 (5 bases). Sequenced input: peripheral blood. This clonotype originated in a woman aged 70 to 79 who had recovered from COVID-19. The CDR3 is CATSGGGLSSYNEQFF. The DNA of the CDR3 is TGTGCCACCAGTGGTGGCGGGCTAAGCTCCTACAATGAGCAGTTCTTC.